This entry features one T cell receptor beta chain sequence. This clone's antigen is unknown. The sample holds no much larger clone one base away, and base qualities are not on file. Reading the label with the study, this specimen's time point is: sample taken at primary tumor resection. Donors were 70 or so patients with early-stage, untreated non-small cell lung cancer from the lung TRACERx cohort. TCR sequencing used whole RNA extracted from tumor and nontumor lung tissue, or from cryopreserved PBMC samples, without cell sorting. A patient was chosen for TCR sequencing only when enough RNA was available from at least two tumor regions. The library was made by 5' RACE. The sequencing machine was a NextSeq 500. To allow correction of PCR and sequencing errors, the TCR library protocol tagged every TCR cDNA molecule with a unique molecular identifier. Under the source paper's analysis protocol: TCR identification, UMI-based error correction and CDR3 extraction were performed with Decombinator tools. Expanded TCRs were defined as those above a frequency of 2 per 1,000, corresponding to the top 1% of the tumor frequency distribution. Each repertoire was subsampled 100 times to 5,000 TCRs, after which Renyi diversity was computed with the R vegan package. CDR3 similarity networks were built from amino acid triplet string-kernel similarity, with CDR3s being connected when pairwise similarity was above 0.82. The public sequencing data were trimmed at Q25 with fastp and processed into clonotypes with MiXCR by TCRdb, which kept only in-frame beta chains. Duplicate CDR3 protein sequences are folded into a single record with the most common DNA and genes. The V and J calls, along with clone size, are taken from TCRdb and not from the paper's own processing. The sample table records fewer than 65,000 distinct CDR3 sequences; 6.3% of these occur just once. The ten largest clones take up roughly 14% of the sample.

The data belong to a study of spatial heterogeneity in lung cancer (dated 2019 in TCRdb). As for the study more broadly: Beta-chain transcripts were consistently detected in greater numbers than alpha-chain transcripts, which likely reflects a higher abundance of beta-chain transcripts. The study quantitatively compared TCR alpha and beta repertoires across multiple tumor regions, matched nontumor lung and blood in non-small cell lung cancer. At surgery, roughly 220 tumor regions, 63 to 70 matched nontumor lung samples and 45 to 60 PBMC samples were TCR-sequenced for both alpha and beta chains. TCR repertoire features were related to nonsynonymous mutation counts determined by whole-exome sequencing of tumor tissue. In the raw uncorrected reads, each unique combination of TCR and UMI appeared more than ten times on average. Summary of the overall study and its limitations: Ubiquitous expanded tumor TCRs were detected in blood more often at tumor resection than at routine follow-up. Confirming at a functional level the hypothesis that regional TCRs recognize regional mutations was considered to require additional single-cell paired TCR alpha and beta sequencing.

The sequence came from a female donor with early-stage non-small cell lung cancer. Source: PBMCs, taken at surgery.

CDR3 protein: CASSQERAYEQYF. The sequenced DNA: TGTGCCAGCAGCCAAGAGAGGGCCTACGAGCAGTACTTC. The rearrangement combines TRBV4-2 with TRBJ2-7; a weak D assignment points to TRBD2 (5 bases agree). The germline V gene sets CDR1 to LGHNA and CDR2 to YNFKEQ. V is reduced by 0 bases and J by 2 bases, leaving a spacing of 5 bases between them. Its CDR3 holds 13 amino acids, cysteine through phenylalanine. CDR3 DNA only is kept here, 39 bases in frame from base 1.